Each of the 18 T cell receptor beta chains below was sequenced from the same sample in a study of breast tumors, draining lymph nodes, adjacent tissues. TCRdb used MiXCR to reprocess the multiplex PCR reads, holding one entry per CDR3 protein. Of 290,000 or so distinct CDR3 sequences listed, 30% to 35% are singletons. Breast cancer patients provided tissue from their axillary draining lymph nodes. The specimen sequenced was axillary lymph node tissue. The receptor source for this set is a female donor with breast cancer. Some clones in this sample may be carry-over from other donors' samples.

About this clonotype itself: This may be a read error: a much more frequent sequence differs by one nucleotide. The J gene is TRBJ2-7, the V gene TRBV14; D is unclear. The CDR3 has 11 amino acids. Germline V gene data show CDR1 as SGHDN and CDR2 as FVKESK. DNA of the CDR3: TGTGCCAGCAGCCAAGTTCGCGAGCAGCACTTC. Translated, it gives CASSQVREQHF.

This clonotype was found many times. The J gene is TRBJ2-7, the V gene TRBV20-1; D not resolved. Germline V lookup: CDR1 DFQATT, CDR2 SNEGSKA (reference sequence). The germline V and J ends were trimmed by 1 base and 3 bases, with 13 bases remaining between them. The CDR3 is made up of 14 amino acids. CDR3 sequence (DNA): TGCAGTGCTAGAGGGGTTAGTTCGGTCTACGAGCAGTACTTC. Residues: CSARGVSSVYEQYF.

In its sample, this clonotype was seen many times. The chain employs TRBV7-2 and TRBJ1-6; 7 nucleotides align to TRBD1. The CDR3 runs 15 residues. V shed 5 bases, J shed 4 bases, and the junction held 5 bases outside the gene matches. CDR1 SGHTA and CDR2 FQGNSA come from the germline V gene. The chain's CDR3 is CASSPGTAYNSPLHF. CDR3 DNA sequence: TGTGCCAGCAGCCCAGGGACAGCTTATAATTCACCCCTCCACTTT.

In DNA, the CDR3 is TGTGCCAGCAGTTTGGGCCGTGCGGACAGCGCCCAAGAGACCCAGTACTTC. Translated, it gives CASSLGRADSAQETQYF. This chain joins TRBV6-2 or TRBV6-3 and TRBJ2-5; tentatively, D is TRBD1 (6 bases). CDR3 length: 17 residues. Trimming left V 4 bases short and J 1 base short, with 19 bases between. Per germline, CDR1 MNHEY and CDR2 SVGEGT.

This clonotype was observed at least ten times. The gene calls are TRBV20-1 and TRBJ2-1, with TRBD2 as a possible D gene (7 bases). Deletions cut 4 bases from V and 9 bases from J, with 22 bases between. The CDR3 covers 15 residues. CDR1 is DFQATT and CDR2 is SNEGSKA in the germline V gene (reference sequence). This CDR3 reads CSATPLRGGQGEQFF. The DNA for the CDR3 is TGCAGTGCTACCCCACTAAGGGGGGGGCAGGGTGAGCAGTTCTTC.

This clonotype was seen repeatedly, ten times or more. Sequence at one end of the junction differs from germline and may be a read error. The chain recombines TRBV7-6 with TRBJ2-1; 10 nucleotides align to TRBD2. This CDR3 is 15 amino acids long. Germline V gene data show CDR1 as SGHVS and CDR2 as FNYEAQ. CDR3 residues: CASSLAGASYNEQFF. CDR3 DNA: TGTGCCAGCAGCCTAGCGGGAGCATCCTACAATGAGCAGTTCTTC.

Of note for this clonotype: Relative to the germline gene, one junction end is altered; a read error may explain this. The genes are TRBV14 and TRBJ1-3; D gene unclear. The CDR3 covers 13 residues. CDR1 SGHDN and CDR2 FVKESK come from the germline V gene. The CDR3 protein is CASSRSVGNAIYF. In DNA form, the CDR3 reads TGTGCCAGCAGCCGGTCTGTCGGAAACGCCATATATTTT.

The chain is built from TRBV6-1 and TRBJ1-5; D is undetermined. V dropped 5 bases and J dropped 3 bases, with 11 bases sitting between them. Germline assignment: CDR1 MNHNS and CDR2 SASEGT. The CDR3 contains 14 residues. The CDR3 reads CASSLARANQPQHF. CDR3 DNA: TGTGCCAGCAGTCTCGCACGGGCCAATCAGCCCCAGCATTTT.

This clonotype was seen a few times. CDR3 coding DNA: TGTGCCTGGAGCTGGGACTCCCTGGGGTCCGGGGAGCTGTTTTTT. Translation: CAWSWDSLGSGELFF. The V and J genes are TRBV30 and TRBJ2-2; D is possibly TRBD2 (6 bases). Deletions cut 3 bases from V and 6 bases from J, with 17 bases between. Looked up from germline, CDR1 is GTSNPN and CDR2 is SVGIG (reference sequence). The CDR3 consists of 15 residues.

This clonotype occurred many times. V gene TRBV6-5 combines with J gene TRBJ2-1, with 10 bases matching TRBD2. The CDR3 is 17 amino acids. From germline, CDR1 is MNHEY and CDR2 SVGAGI. Trimming removed 7 bases from V and 1 base from J; junction bases left unmatched: 10. For the CDR3, the DNA is TGTGCCAGCACCCCTCGGACTAGCGGCCATTCCTACAATGAGCAGTTCTTC. Protein product: CASTPRTSGHSYNEQFF.

At least ten counts were recorded for this clonotype. The chain combines TRBV13 with TRBJ2-1; D is undetermined. Deletions cut 11 bases from V and 10 bases from J, with 33 bases between. The germline gives CDR1 PRHDT, CDR2 FYEKMQ (reference sequence). CDR3 length equals 17 residues. The CDR3 sequence is CAPLSGQSLVSELEQFF. For the CDR3, the DNA is TGTGCCCCCCTTTCTGGCCAATCGCTCGTAAGCGAGCTCGAGCAGTTCTTC. Full variable domain (rest looked up from reference TRBV13 and TRBJ2-1): AAGVIQSPRHLIKEKRETATLKCYPIPRHDTVYWYQQGPGQDPQFLISFYEKMQSDKGSIPDRFSAQQFSDYHSELNMSSLELGDSALYFCAPLSGQSLVSELEQFFGPGTRLTVL.

The table lists this clonotype with a few counts. The chain has TRBV27 and TRBJ2-5; D possibly corresponds to TRBD1 (6 bases). The germline V gene encodes CDR1 MNHEY and CDR2 SMNVEV (reference sequence). Trimming cost V 5 bases and J 2 bases, with 18 bases left between them. The CDR3 sequence is 16 residues long. CDR3: CASSQGTLRAQETQYF. The CDR3 DNA sequence: TGTGCCAGCAGTCAGGGGACACTCCGAGCACAAGAGACCCAGTACTTC.

The CDR3 DNA sequence: TGTGCCAGCAGGAAAGGACAGAGTGAAAAACTGTTTTTT. It codes for CASRKGQSEKLFF. V and J are TRBV2 and TRBJ1-4, with TRBD1 as a possible D gene (6 bases). CDR3 length equals 13 residues. V was pared by 6 bases and J by 7 bases, with 12 bases between. Looked up from germline, CDR1 is SNHLY and CDR2 is FYNNEI.

This clonotype was seen a handful of times. One junction end disagrees with the germline gene, perhaps due to a read error. The rearrangement joins TRBV7-8 to TRBJ2-7; D is unresolved. Germline CDR1 reads SGHVS; CDR2 reads FQNEAQ. The CDR3 runs 12 residues. Here the CDR3 reads CASSQGRYEQYF. DNA for the CDR3: TGCGCCAGCAGCCAAGGACGGTACGAGCAGTACTTC. Looking up the rest from reference TRBV7-8 and TRBJ2-7 gives the full variable domain: GAGVSQSPRYKVAKRGQDVALRCDPISGHVSLFWYQQALGQGPEFLTYFQNEAQLDKSGLPSDRFFAERPEGSVSTLKIQRTQQEDSAVYLCASSQGRYEQYFGPGTRLTVT.

The chain uses TRBV12-3 or TRBV12-4 and TRBJ2-2; 8 nucleotides align to TRBD2. This CDR3 is built from 17 residues. Unmatched junction bases numbered 10, after V lost 6 bases and J lost 1 base. The CDR3 loop is CASSQERSGGNTGELFF. The CDR3 DNA reads as TGTGCCAGCAGCCAAGAACGAAGCGGGGGGAACACCGGGGAGCTGTTTTTT.

The chain links TRBV2 to TRBJ2-1; D possibly corresponds to TRBD1 (6 bases). CDR3 size: 15 residues. The V end lost 6 bases, the J end lost 0 bases, and 12 bases lay between the germline ends. Germline V gene lookup returns CDR1 SNHLY and CDR2 FYNNEI. The chain's CDR3 is CASRGQSSSYNEQFF. CDR3 sequence (DNA): TGTGCCAGCAGAGGACAGTCATCCTCCTACAATGAGCAGTTCTTC.

A note on this clonotype: The conserved phenylalanine or tryptophan is not found at the CDR3 terminus, so this likely reflects a read error. The limits of the CDR3 on the DNA are not certain, so only TCRdb's listed CDR3 is given. The chain couples TRBV7-2 to TRBJ2-6. Germline V CDR1 and CDR2: SGHTA, FQGNSA. 9 amino acids form the CDR3, both terminal residues included. The CDR3 here is CASSLARTS.

There are many counts of this clonotype. The chain links TRBV30 to TRBJ1-5, with no clear D. CDR3 length: 13 amino acids. Per germline, CDR1 GTSNPN and CDR2 SVGIG (reference sequence). Trimming removed 2 bases from V and 3 bases from J, with 8 bases in between. In DNA, the CDR3 is TGTGCCTGGAGTAGGGCTTACAATCAGCCCCAGCATTTT. It encodes CAWSRAYNQPQHF.